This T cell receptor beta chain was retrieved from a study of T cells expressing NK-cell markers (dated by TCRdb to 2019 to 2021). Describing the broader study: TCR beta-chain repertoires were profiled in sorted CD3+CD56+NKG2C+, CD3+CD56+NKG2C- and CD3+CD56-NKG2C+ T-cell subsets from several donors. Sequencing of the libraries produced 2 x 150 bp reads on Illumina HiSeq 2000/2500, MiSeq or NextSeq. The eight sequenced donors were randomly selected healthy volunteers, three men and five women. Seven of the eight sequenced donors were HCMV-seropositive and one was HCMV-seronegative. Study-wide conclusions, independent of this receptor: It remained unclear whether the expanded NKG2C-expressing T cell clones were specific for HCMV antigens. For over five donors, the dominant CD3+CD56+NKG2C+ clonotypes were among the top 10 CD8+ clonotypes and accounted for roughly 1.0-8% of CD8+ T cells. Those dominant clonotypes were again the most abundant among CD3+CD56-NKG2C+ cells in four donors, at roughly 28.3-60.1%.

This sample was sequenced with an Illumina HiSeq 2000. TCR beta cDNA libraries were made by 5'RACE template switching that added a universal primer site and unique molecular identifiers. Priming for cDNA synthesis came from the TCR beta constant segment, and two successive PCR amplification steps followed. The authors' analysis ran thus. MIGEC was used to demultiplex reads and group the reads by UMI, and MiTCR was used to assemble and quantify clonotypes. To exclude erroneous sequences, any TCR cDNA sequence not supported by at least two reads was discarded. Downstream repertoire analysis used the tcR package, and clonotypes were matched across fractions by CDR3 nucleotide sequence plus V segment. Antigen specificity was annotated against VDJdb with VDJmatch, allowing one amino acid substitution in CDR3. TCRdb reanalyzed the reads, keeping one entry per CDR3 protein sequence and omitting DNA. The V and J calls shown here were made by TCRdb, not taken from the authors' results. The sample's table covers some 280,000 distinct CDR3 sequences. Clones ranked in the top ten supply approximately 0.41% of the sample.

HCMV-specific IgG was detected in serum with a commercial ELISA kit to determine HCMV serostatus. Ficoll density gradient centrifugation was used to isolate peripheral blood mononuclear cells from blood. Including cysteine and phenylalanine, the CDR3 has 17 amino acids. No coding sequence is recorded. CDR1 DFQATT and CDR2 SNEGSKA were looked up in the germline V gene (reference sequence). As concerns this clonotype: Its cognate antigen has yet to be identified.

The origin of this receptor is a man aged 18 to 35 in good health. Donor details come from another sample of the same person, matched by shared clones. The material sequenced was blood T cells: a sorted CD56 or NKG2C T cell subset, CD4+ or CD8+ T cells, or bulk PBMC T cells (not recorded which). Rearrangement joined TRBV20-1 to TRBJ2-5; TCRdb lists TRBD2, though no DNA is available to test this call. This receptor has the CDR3 CSAREEVRRSMKETQYF.